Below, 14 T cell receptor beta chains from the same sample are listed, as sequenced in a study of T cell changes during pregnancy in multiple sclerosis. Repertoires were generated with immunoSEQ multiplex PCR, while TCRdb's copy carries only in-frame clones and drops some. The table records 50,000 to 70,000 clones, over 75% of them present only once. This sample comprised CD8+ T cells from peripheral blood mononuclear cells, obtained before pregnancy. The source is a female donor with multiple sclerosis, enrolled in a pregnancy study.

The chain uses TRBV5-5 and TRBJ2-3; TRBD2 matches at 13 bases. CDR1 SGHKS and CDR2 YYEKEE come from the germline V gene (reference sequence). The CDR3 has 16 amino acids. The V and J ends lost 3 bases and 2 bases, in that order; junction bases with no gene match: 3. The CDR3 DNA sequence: TGTGCCAGCAGCTCCACTAGCGGGGGGGCCACAGATACGCAGTATTTT. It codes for CASSSTSGGATDTQYF.

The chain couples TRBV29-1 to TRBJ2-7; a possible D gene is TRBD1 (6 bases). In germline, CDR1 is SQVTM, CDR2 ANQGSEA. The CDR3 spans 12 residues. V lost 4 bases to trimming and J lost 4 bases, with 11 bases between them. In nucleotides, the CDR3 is TGCAGCGTTGCGTCAGGGGATTACGAGCAGTACTTC. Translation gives CSVASGDYEQYF.

The CDR3 loop is CASSQSPGQGSYEQYF. The CDR3 DNA reads TGCGCCAGCAGCCAAAGTCCGGGACAGGGATCCTACGAGCAGTACTTC. The genes are TRBV4-1 and TRBJ2-7, with 9 bases identical to TRBD1. Germline CDR1 is MGHRA and CDR2 is YSYEKL. CDR3 length: 16 residues. V shed 2 bases and J 1 base; nucleotides not matched to a gene: 6.

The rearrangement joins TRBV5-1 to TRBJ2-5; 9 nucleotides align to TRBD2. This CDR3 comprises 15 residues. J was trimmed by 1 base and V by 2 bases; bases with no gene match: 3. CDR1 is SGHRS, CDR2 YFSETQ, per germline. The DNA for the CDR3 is TGCGCCAGCAGCTTAGGCGGGGGGGCCCAAGAGACCCAGTACTTC. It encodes CASSLGGGAQETQYF.

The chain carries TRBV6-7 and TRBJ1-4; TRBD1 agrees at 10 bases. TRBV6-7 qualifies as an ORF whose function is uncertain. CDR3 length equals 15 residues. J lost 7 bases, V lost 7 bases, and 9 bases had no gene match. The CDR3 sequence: CASTHGRQGAEKLFF. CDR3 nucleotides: TGTGCCAGCACCCACGGGAGACAGGGGGCTGAAAAACTGTTTTTT.

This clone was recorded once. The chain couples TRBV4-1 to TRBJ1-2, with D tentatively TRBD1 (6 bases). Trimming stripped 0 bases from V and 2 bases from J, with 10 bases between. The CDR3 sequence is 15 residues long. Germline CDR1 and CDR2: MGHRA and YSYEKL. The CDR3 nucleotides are TGCGCCAGCAGCCAAGATCCAGGGGCCAACTATGGCTACACCTTC. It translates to CASSQDPGANYGYTF.

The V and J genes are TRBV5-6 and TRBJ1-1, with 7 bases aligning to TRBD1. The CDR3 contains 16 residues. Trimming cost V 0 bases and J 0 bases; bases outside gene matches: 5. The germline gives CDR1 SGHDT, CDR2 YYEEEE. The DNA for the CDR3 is TGTGCCAGCAGCTTGGGGACAGGTGAGATGAACACTGAAGCTTTCTTT. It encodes CASSLGTGEMNTEAFF.

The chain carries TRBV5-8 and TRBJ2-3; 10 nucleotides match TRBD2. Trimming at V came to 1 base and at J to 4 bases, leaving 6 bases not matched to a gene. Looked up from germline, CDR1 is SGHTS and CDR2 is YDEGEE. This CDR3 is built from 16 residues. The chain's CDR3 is CASSLWGSGGADTQYF. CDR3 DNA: TGTGCCAGCAGCTTGTGGGGCAGCGGGGGGGCAGATACGCAGTATTTT. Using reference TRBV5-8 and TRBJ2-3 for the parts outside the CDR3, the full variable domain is EAGVTQSPTHLIKTRGQQATLRCSPISGHTSVYWYQQALGLGLQFLLWYDEGEERNRGNFPPRFSGRQFPNYSSELNVNALELEDSALYLCASSLWGSGGADTQYFGPGTRLTVL.

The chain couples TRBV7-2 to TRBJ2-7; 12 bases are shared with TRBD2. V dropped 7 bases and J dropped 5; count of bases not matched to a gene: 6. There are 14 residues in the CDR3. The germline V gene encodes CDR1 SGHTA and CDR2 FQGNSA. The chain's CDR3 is CASKRLAGVDEQYF. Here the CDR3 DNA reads TGTGCCAGCAAGCGACTAGCGGGGGTTGACGAGCAGTACTTC.

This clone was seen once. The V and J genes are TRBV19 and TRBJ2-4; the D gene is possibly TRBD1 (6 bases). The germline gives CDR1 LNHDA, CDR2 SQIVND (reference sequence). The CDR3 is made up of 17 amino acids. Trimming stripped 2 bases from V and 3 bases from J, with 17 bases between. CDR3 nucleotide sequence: TGTGCCAGTAGTATACTTCGGACAGTAGTACTCAAAAACATTCAGTACTTC. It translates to CASSILRTVVLKNIQYF. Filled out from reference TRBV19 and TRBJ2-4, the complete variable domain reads DGGITQSPKYLFRKEGQNVTLSCEQNLNHDAMYWYRQDPGQGLRLIYYSQIVNDFQKGDIAEGYSVSREKKESFPLTVTSAQKNPTAFYLCASSILRTVVLKNIQYFGAGTRLSVL.

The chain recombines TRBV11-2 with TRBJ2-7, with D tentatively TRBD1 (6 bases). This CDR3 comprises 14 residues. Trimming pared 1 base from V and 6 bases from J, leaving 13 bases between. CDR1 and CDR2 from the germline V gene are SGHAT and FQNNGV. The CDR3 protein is CASSLVTQGGEQYF. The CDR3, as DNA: TGTGCCAGCAGCTTAGTTACACAGGGCGGCGAGCAGTACTTC. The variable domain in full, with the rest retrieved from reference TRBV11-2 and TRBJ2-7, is EAGVAQSPRYKIIEKRQSVAFWCNPISGHATLYWYQQILGQGPKLLIQFQNNGVVDDSQLPKDRFSAERLKGVDSTLKIQPAKLEDSAVYLCASSLVTQGGEQYFGPGTRLTVT.

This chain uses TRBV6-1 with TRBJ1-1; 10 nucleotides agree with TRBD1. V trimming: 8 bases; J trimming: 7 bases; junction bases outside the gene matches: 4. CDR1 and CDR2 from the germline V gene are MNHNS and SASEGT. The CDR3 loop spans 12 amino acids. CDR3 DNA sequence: TGTGCCAGCTTCGACAGGGGGCTTGAAGCTTTCTTT. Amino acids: CASFDRGLEAFF.

CDR3 protein: CASSIAGETTDTQYF. CDR3 nucleotide sequence: TGTGCCAGTAGTATAGCGGGGGAGACCACAGATACGCAGTATTTT. The rearrangement joins TRBV19 to TRBJ2-3, with D maybe TRBD2 (6 bases). V was pared by 1 base and J by 2 bases, with 10 bases between. CDR3 length: 15 amino acids. The germline V gene has CDR1 LNHDA and CDR2 SQIVND (reference sequence).

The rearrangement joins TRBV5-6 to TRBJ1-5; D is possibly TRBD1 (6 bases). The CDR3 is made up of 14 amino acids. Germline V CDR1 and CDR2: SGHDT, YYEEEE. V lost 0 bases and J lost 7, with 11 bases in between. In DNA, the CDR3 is TGTGCCAGCAGCTTGGGTCCAGGGACACAGCCCCAGCATTTT. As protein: CASSLGPGTQPQHF.